This T cell receptor (beta chain) appears in the sequencing data of a study of blood T cell repertoires in COVID-19. CDR1 and CDR2 (germline): LNHDA, SQIVND (reference sequence). The CDR3 sequence is 18 residues long. Trimming shortened V by 4 bases and J by 0 bases, and 19 bases separated the two germline ends. In the authors' workflow: Reference gene primer amplification in the assay estimated nucleated cell counts. The table came from immunoSEQ multiplex PCR; TCRdb's copy has only in-frame clones and leaves some out. V, J and clone size are taken as reported in that table, and D and trimming were inferred from the DNA itself. The sample lists hundreds of thousands of clones, 70% to 90% occurring once.

The clonotype was recovered from a man aged 18 to 35 with COVID-19, enrolled during active disease. Material: peripheral blood. This sequence joins TRBV19 and TRBJ1-5; tentative D call: TRBD1 (6 bases). The CDR3 loop is CASSTGQPWGLSNQPQHF. DNA of the CDR3: TGTGCCAGTAGTACCGGACAGCCATGGGGCCTTAGCAATCAGCCCCAGCATTTT.